This entry describes one TCR beta chain. The data belong to a study of cytomegalovirus exposure and HLA in healthy donors. TCRdb's table, derived via immunoSEQ multiplex PCR, lists solely in-frame clones and lacks some. Among about 270,000 clones listed, 86% were seen once. This receptor was obtained from a woman aged 18-29 years in good health and CMV-seronegative. Sequencing input: PBMCs.

The CDR3 DNA follows: TGTGCCAGCAGTTTGGGTGGACAGGGGGTCGACGAGCAGTACTTC. Protein: CASSLGGQGVDEQYF. The genes are TRBV28 and TRBJ2-7; 10 bases fit TRBD1. The germline V gene has CDR1 MDHEN and CDR2 SYDVKM. This CDR3 region has 15 residues. Germline trimming cut 3 bases from V and 5 bases from J; bases unmatched to any gene: 7.